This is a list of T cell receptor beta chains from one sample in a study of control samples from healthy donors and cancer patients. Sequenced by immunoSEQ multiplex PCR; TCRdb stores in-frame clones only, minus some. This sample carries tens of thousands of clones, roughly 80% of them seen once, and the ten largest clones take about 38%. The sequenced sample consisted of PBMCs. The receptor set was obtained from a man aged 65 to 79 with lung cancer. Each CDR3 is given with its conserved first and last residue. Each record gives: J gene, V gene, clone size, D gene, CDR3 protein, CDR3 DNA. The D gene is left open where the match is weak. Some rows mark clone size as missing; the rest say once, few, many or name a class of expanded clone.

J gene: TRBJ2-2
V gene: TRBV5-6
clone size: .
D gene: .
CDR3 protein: CASSLLGRTVNTGELFF
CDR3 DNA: TGTGCCAGCAGCTTGTTAGGGAGAACCGTTAACACCGGGGAGCTGTTTTTT

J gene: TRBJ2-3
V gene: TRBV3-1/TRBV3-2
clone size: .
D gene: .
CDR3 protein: CAIGGSRGEAQYF
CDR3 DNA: TGTGCCATAGGGGGCTCGCGAGGGGAGGCGCAGTATTTT

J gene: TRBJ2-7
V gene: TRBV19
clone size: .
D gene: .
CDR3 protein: CASSMDSGYEQYF
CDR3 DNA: TGTGCCAGTAGTATGGACAGTGGGTACGAGCAGTACTTC

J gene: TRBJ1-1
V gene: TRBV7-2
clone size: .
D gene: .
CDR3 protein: CASSLGSGRRNTEAFF
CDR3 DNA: TGTGCCAGCAGCTTAGGGTCAGGTAGGAGGAACACTGAAGCTTTCTTT

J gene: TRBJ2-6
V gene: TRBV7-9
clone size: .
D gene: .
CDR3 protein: CASSLGPGSSGANVLTF
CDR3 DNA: TGTGCCAGCAGCCTGGGACCGGGAAGCTCTGGGGCCAACGTCCTGACTTTC

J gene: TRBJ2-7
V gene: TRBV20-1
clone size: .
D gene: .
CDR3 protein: CSARQGYEQYF
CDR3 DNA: TGCAGTGCTAGACAGGGTTACGAGCAGTACTTC

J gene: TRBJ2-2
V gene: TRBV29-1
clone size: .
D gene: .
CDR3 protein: CSVVLGAPGELFF
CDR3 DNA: TGCAGCGTTGTCCTCGGCGCGCCGGGGGAGCTGTTTTTT

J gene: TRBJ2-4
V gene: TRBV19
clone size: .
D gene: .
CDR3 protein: CASSLSGTLSLSAKNIQYF
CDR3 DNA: TGTGCCAGTAGTCTCTCCGGGACACTTTCCCTTTCAGCCAAAAACATTCAGTACTTC

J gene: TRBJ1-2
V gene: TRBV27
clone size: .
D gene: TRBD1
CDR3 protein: CASSPKGQGAGYGYTF
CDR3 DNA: TGTGCCAGCAGTCCGAAGGGACAGGGGGCGGGCTATGGCTACACCTTC

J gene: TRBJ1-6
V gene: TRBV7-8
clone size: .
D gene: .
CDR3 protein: CASSLEGARGESPLHF
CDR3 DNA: TGTGCCAGCAGCTTAGAAGGTGCACGGGGCGAATCACCCCTCCACTTT

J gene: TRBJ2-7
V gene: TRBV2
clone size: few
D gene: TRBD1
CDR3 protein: CASTIMTGDEQYF
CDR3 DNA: TGTGCCAGCACCATTATGACAGGGGACGAGCAGTACTTC

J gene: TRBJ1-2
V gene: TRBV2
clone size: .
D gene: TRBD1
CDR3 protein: CASSLQGDYGYTF
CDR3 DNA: TGTGCCAGCAGTTTACAGGGGGACTATGGCTACACCTTC

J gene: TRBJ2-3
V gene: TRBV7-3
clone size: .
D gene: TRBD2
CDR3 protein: CASSEGLWTSDQDTQYF
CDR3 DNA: TGTGCCAGCAGCGAAGGTCTCTGGACTAGCGATCAAGATACGCAGTATTTT

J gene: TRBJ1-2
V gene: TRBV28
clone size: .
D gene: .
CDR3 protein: CASKGTTNYGYTF
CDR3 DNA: TGTGCCAGCAAAGGGACTACCAACTATGGCTACACCTTC

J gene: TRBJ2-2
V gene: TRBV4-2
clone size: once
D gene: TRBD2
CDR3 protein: CASSATSGVPPGELFF
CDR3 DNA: TGTGCCAGCAGCGCGACTAGCGGGGTTCCCCCCGGGGAGCTGTTTTTT

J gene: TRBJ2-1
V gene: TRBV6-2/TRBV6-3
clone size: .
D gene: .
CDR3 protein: CASSSNRPGHGNNEQFF
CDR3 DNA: TGTGCCAGCAGTTCAAATCGTCCCGGACACGGGAACAATGAGCAGTTCTTC

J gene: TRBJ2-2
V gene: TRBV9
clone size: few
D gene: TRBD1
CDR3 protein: CASSVRGLNGELFF
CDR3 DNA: TGTGCCAGCAGCGTTAGGGGGCTTAACGGGGAGCTGTTTTTT

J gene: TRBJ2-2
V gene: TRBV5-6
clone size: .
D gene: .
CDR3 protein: CASSPGPSGELFF
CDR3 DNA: TGTGCCAGCAGCCCGGGGCCTAGCGGGGAGCTGTTTTTT

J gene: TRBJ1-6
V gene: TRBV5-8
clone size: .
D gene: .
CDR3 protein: CASSPFPGHHNSPLHF
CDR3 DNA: TGTGCCAGCAGCCCCTTCCCGGGACATCATAATTCACCCCTCCACTTT

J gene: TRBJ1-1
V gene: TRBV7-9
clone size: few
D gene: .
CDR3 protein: CASSVGQWNTEAFF
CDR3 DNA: TGTGCCAGCAGCGTGGGACAATGGAACACTGAAGCTTTCTTT

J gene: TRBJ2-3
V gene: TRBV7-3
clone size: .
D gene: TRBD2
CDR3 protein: CASSLGGGAGDTQYF
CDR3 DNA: TGTGCCAGCAGCTTAGGCGGGGGGGCTGGAGATACGCAGTATTTT

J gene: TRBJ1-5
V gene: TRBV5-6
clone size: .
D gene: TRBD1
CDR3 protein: CASSLANRGGNQPQHF
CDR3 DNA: TGTGCCAGCAGCTTGGCCAACAGGGGGGGAAATCAGCCCCAGCATTTT

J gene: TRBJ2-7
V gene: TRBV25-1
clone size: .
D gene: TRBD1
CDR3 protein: CASSDSGTGGYYEQYF
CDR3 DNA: TGTGCCAGCAGTGATTCCGGGACAGGGGGCTACTACGAGCAGTACTTC

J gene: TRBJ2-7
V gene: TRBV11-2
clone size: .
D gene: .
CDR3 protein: CASSLGHSYEQYF
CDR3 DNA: TGTGCCAGCAGCTTAGGTCACAGCTACGAGCAGTACTTC

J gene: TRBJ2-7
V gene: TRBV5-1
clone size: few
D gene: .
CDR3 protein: CASSLTDTYEQYF
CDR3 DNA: TGCGCCAGCAGCCTGACAGATACCTACGAGCAGTACTTC

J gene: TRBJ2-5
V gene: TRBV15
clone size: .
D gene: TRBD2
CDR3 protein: CATSRDWSGGEVETQYF
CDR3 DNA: TGTGCCACCAGCAGAGATTGGAGCGGGGGGGAGGTAGAGACCCAGTACTTC

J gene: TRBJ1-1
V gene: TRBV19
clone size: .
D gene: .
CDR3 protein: CASSIAGIINTEAFF
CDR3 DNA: TGTGCCAGTAGTATAGCGGGCATAATCAACACTGAAGCTTTCTTT

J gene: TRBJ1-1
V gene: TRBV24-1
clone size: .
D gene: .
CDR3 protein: CATSDRGSDWGAFF
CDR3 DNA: TGTGCCACCAGTGATAGGGGGAGCGACTGGGGAGCTTTCTTT

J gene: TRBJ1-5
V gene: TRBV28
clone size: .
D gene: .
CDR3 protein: CASNPEGRGNQPQHF
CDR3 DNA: TGTGCCAGCAACCCGGAGGGTAGGGGCAATCAGCCCCAGCATTTT

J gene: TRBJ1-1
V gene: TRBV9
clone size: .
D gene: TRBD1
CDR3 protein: CASSVDPGGNMNTEAFF
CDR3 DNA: TGTGCCAGCAGCGTAGATCCAGGGGGAAACATGAACACTGAAGCTTTCTTT

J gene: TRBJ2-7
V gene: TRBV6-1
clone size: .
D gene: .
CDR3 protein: CASSDGRVAEQYF
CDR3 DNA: TGTGCCAGCAGTGATGGCAGGGTGGCCGAGCAGTACTTC

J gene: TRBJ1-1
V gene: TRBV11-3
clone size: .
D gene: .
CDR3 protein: CASSLFGENTEAFF
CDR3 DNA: TGTGCCAGCAGCTTATTCGGTGAGAACACTGAAGCTTTCTTT

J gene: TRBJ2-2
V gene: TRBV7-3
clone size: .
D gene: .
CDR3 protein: CASSLIPAGGELFF
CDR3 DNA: TGTGCCAGCAGCTTAATTCCGGCTGGCGGGGAGCTGTTTTTT

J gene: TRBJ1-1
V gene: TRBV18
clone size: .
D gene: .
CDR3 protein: CASSPQGGTEAFF
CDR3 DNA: TGTGCCAGCTCACCACAGGGTGGGACTGAAGCTTTCTTT

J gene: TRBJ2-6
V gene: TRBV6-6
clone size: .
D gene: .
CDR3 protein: CASSYSSSGANVLTF
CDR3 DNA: TGTGCCAGCAGTTACTCCAGCTCTGGGGCCAACGTCCTGACTTTC

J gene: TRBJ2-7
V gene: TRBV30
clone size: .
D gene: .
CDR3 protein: CAWSVQEGASYEQYF
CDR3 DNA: TGTGCCTGGAGTGTACAGGAGGGGGCCTCCTACGAGCAGTACTTC

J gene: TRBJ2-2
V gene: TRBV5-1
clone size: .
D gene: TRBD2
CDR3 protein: CASSLRLAENTGELFF
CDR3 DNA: TGCGCCAGCAGCTTGAGACTAGCGGAGAACACCGGGGAGCTGTTTTTT

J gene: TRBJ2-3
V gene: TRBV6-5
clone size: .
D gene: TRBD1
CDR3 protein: CASSGTGSTDTQYF
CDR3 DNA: TGTGCCAGCTCCGGGACAGGGAGCACAGATACGCAGTATTTT

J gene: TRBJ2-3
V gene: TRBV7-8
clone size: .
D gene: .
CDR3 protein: CASSLGGPSTDTQYF
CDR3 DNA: TGTGCCAGCAGCCTCGGGGGGCCTAGCACAGATACGCAGTATTTT

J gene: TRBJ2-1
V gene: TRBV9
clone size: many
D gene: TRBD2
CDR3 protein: CASSVVGSGEQFF
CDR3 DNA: TGTGCCAGCAGCGTAGTCGGTAGCGGGGAGCAGTTCTTC

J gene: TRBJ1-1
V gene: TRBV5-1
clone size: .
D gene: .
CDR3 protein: CASSLQLGGVDNTEAFF
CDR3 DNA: TGCGCCAGCAGCTTGCAGTTGGGTGGGGTTGATAACACTGAAGCTTTCTTT

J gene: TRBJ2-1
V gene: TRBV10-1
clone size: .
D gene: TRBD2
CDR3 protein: CASSEGAGVNNEQFF
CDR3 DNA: TGCGCCAGCAGTGAGGGGGCGGGGGTCAACAATGAGCAGTTCTTC

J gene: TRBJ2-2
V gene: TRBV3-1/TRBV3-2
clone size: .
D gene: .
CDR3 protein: CASSHLSAGTGELFF
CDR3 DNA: TGTGCCAGCAGCCATCTATCAGCGGGCACCGGGGAGCTGTTTTTT